This T cell receptor (beta chain) was retrieved from a study of blood T cell repertoires in COVID-19. Study summary: PBMCs, B-cell-depleted T cells, or T cells were the source of the cDNA or gDNA that made up the material.

The germline V gene has CDR1 MNHEY and CDR2 SMNVEV (reference sequence). The CDR3 contains 15 residues. The V gene lost 5 bases and the J gene lost 0 bases, with 12 bases spanning the gap. Generated by immunoSEQ multiplex PCR, the TCRdb table keeps only in-frame clones and is missing some. The table has about 250,000 clones, approximately 85% seen once. The chain employs TRBV27 and TRBJ2-3; D perhaps matches TRBD2 (6 bases). The source of this sequence is a woman in her 30s with acute or convalescent COVID-19. Sequencing input: peripheral blood. The CDR3 region is CASSLGEDSTDTQYF. CDR3 nucleotides: TGTGCCAGCAGTCTGGGGGAGGATAGCACAGATACGCAGTATTTT.